Shown below are 27 T cell receptor beta chains from a single sample sequenced in a study of T-cell reconstitution after alpha-beta-depleted transplantation in children. TCRbeta library construction was performed incorporating unique molecular identifiers. Each CDR3 protein gets one entry after TCRdb re-called the PCR reads with MiXCR. The sample has hundreds of thousands of distinct CDR3 sequences; about 10% are singletons. Sequenced material: PBMCs from the stem cell graft donor, taken from the stem cell graft. Receptors originate from a human donor who donated a stem cell graft to a child with acute myeloid leukemia.

A few counts support this clonotype. V usage is TRBV6-1 and J usage is TRBJ1-1, with D possibly matching TRBD1 (5 bases). CDR1 and CDR2 from the germline V gene are MNHNS and SASEGT. The CDR3 contains 15 residues. The germline V and J ends were trimmed by 6 bases and 5 bases, with 19 bases remaining between them. CDR3: CASSHLGTQGTEAFF. Here the CDR3 DNA reads TGTGCCAGCAGCCACTTGGGAACTCAGGGTACTGAAGCTTTCTTT.

This clonotype was seen a few times. This chain connects TRBV12-3 or TRBV12-4 to TRBJ1-3, with D unresolved. The CDR3 runs 13 residues. Trimming pared 5 bases from V and 2 bases from J, leaving 7 bases between. CDR3 DNA sequence: TGTGCCAGCAGTGATCTGGCTGGAAACACCATATATTTT. Translated, it gives CASSDLAGNTIYF.

This clonotype was seen at least ten times. The chain is built from TRBV7-2 and TRBJ2-3; a weak D match, TRBD2 (6 bases). There are 14 residues in the CDR3. Trimming removed 5 bases from V and 4 bases from J, with 13 bases in between. Germline V gives CDR1 SGHTA, CDR2 FQGNSA. This CDR3 is CASSHGGAADTQYF. CDR3 nucleotides: TGTGCCAGCAGCCATGGAGGGGCGGCAGATACGCAGTATTTT.

This clonotype was detected a few times. CDR3 region: CSARDSQNYGYTF. CDR3 nucleotide sequence: TGCAGTGCTAGAGACTCACAGAACTATGGCTACACCTTC. The gene calls are TRBV20-1 and TRBJ1-2, with no clear D. This CDR3 has 13 residues. V lost 0 bases, J lost 2 bases, and 7 bases lay in between. Looked up from germline, CDR1 is DFQATT and CDR2 is SNEGSKA (reference sequence).

Written as DNA, the CDR3 is TGTGCCAGCAGCTTATACCAGAACCCAGAGACCCAGTACTTC. This sequence encodes CASSLYQNPETQYF. V usage is TRBV7-2 and J usage is TRBJ2-5; D is unclear. The V and J ends lost 2 bases and 4 bases respectively, with 11 bases between them. Germline V gives CDR1 SGHTA, CDR2 FQGNSA. The CDR3 spans 14 residues.

This clonotype was recorded a few times. The chain is built from TRBV5-1 and TRBJ2-3; a weak D match, TRBD2 (6 bases). CDR3 length: 15 amino acids. Between the trimmed V and J ends, which lost 1 base and 2 bases, there was a span of 11 bases. CDR1 SGHRS and CDR2 YFSETQ come from the germline V gene. This CDR3 is CASSLRGLFTDTQYF. CDR3 coding DNA: TGCGCCAGCAGCTTGCGGGGACTTTTCACAGATACGCAGTATTTT.

J is TRBJ2-7 and V is TRBV7-9; D remains unclear. Trimming removed 1 base at V and 2 bases at J, with 9 bases between. CDR1 is SEHNR and CDR2 is FQNEAQ in the germline V gene (reference sequence). This CDR3 is 14 amino acids long. The CDR3 here is CASSLVGPTYEQYF. DNA of the CDR3: TGTGCCAGCAGCTTAGTCGGGCCCACCTACGAGCAGTACTTC.

The chain has TRBV11-2 and TRBJ2-1, with TRBD2 matching over 10 bases. The CDR3 runs to 18 residues. With V trimmed by 4 bases and J by 9 bases, 18 bases remained unmatched. CDR1 and CDR2 from the germline V gene are SGHAT and FQNNGV. DNA for the CDR3: TGTGCCAGCAGCTCCTTATCCCACCATGCTAGCGGGAGAGGTGAGCAGTTCTTC. Translating gives CASSSLSHHASGRGEQFF.

The chain couples TRBV4-3 to TRBJ2-7; no clear D gene. The germline V and J ends were trimmed by 2 bases and 4 bases, with 15 bases remaining between them. The CDR3 consists of 15 residues. CDR1 LGHNA and CDR2 YSLEER come from the germline V gene. CDR3 coding DNA: TGCGCCAGCAGCCAATCCGCCACTGGGTCTTACGAGCAGTACTTC. Translation gives CASSQSATGSYEQYF.

The chain combines TRBV20-1 with TRBJ2-7, with TRBD2 matching 8 bases. CDR3 length equals 15 residues. Looked up from germline, CDR1 is DFQATT and CDR2 is SNEGSKA (reference sequence). V shed 5 bases and J 3 bases; nucleotides not matched to a gene: 12. Here the CDR3 reads CSAGQGGRRHYEQYF. CDR3 nucleotides: TGCAGTGCTGGACAAGGCGGGAGGCGGCACTACGAGCAGTACTTC.

This clonotype has a count of ten or more. The J gene is TRBJ1-3, the V gene TRBV24-1; the D gene is possibly TRBD1 (5 bases). Germline lookup yields CDR1 KGHDR and CDR2 SFDVKD. This CDR3 region has 16 residues. V lost 3 bases and J lost 2, with 13 bases in between. The CDR3 loop is CATSDGAGPPGNTIYF. Written as DNA, the CDR3 is TGTGCCACCAGTGATGGGGCAGGGCCCCCTGGAAACACCATATATTTT.

Many counts were recorded for this clonotype. The chain joins TRBV20-1 to TRBJ2-7, with 11 positions matching TRBD2. V was clipped by 6 bases and J by 6 bases; unmatched bases: 7. Germline values: CDR1 DFQATT, CDR2 SNEGSKA (reference sequence). This CDR3 region has 13 residues. The CDR3 loop reads CSAPLAGGREQYF. As DNA, the CDR3 is TGCAGTGCCCCGTTAGCGGGAGGGCGCGAGCAGTACTTC.

The rearrangement uses TRBV7-9 and TRBJ1-4; D might be TRBD1 (5 bases). Germline values: CDR1 SEHNR, CDR2 FQNEAQ (reference sequence). CDR3 length: 15 residues. V was cut by 5 bases and J by 7 bases, with 17 bases left in between. CDR3 coding DNA: TGTGCCAGCAGCCCGTTTGGGGGAGGGAGTGAAAAACTGTTTTTT. Translated, it gives CASSPFGGGSEKLFF.

This clonotype was found many times. The V call is TRBV29-1, the J call TRBJ2-2; 10 bases agree with TRBD2. In germline, CDR1 is SQVTM, CDR2 ANQGSEA. The CDR3 totals 13 residues. The V segment lost 4 bases and the J segment 4 bases; nucleotides outside the gene matches: 0. The chain's CDR3 is CSVGLAGTGELFF. The CDR3 coding sequence is TGCAGCGTTGGACTAGCGGGCACCGGGGAGCTGTTTTTT.

The J gene is TRBJ1-1, the V gene TRBV30; unclear D gene. The germline V and J ends were trimmed by 3 bases and 0 bases, with 5 bases remaining between them. The CDR3 runs to 12 residues. Germline CDR1 GTSNPN, CDR2 SVGIG (reference sequence). The CDR3 protein is CAWRFVNTEAFF. CDR3 coding DNA: TGTGCCTGGAGGTTCGTGAACACTGAAGCTTTCTTT.

This clonotype has more than one count but fewer than ten. This chain joins TRBV20-1 and TRBJ2-3; D is unresolved. The CDR3 has 10 residues. Germline CDR1 is DFQATT and CDR2 is SNEGSKA (reference sequence). V lost 0 bases to trimming and J lost 5 bases, with 0 bases between them. CDR3 sequence (DNA): TGCAGTGCTAGAGAAGATACGCAGTATTTT. It specifies CSAREDTQYF.

This clonotype was seen only a few times. The chain is built from TRBV12-3 or TRBV12-4 and TRBJ2-1; D assignment may be TRBD1 or TRBD2 (6 bases each). The CDR3 runs 13 residues. Trimming shortened V by 7 bases and J by 10 bases, and 17 bases separated the two germline ends. The CDR3 nucleotides are TGTGCCAGCAATCCCCGGGGGCATGACGAGCAGTTCTTC. This codes for CASNPRGHDEQFF.

This clonotype was recorded at least ten times. This rearrangement joins TRBV4-3 to TRBJ2-3; 7 bases are shared with TRBD2. With V trimmed by 0 bases and J by 0 bases, 9 bases remained unmatched. Per the germline V gene, CDR1 is LGHNA and CDR2 is YSLEER. The CDR3 has 18 residues. CDR3 nucleotide sequence: TGCGCCAGCAGCCAAGATCTTGGGCTAGCGGAGAGCACAGATACGCAGTATTTT. Translation gives CASSQDLGLAESTDTQYF.

This clonotype was seen many times. The chain employs TRBV3-1 and TRBJ1-5; D is ambiguous. The CDR3 sequence is 13 residues long. Germline CDR1 reads LGHDT; CDR2 reads YNNKEL (reference sequence). V lost 0 bases and J lost 6, with 6 bases in between. The CDR3 DNA reads as TGTGCCAGCAGCCAAGATCGCTTTCAGCCCCAGCATTTT. Protein: CASSQDRFQPQHF.

This clonotype was picked up many times. As DNA, the CDR3 is TGTGCCAGCAGCGTAGGGGTAGCGGTTTACAATGAGCAGTTCTTC. Protein: CASSVGVAVYNEQFF. The chain has TRBV9 and TRBJ2-1, with a weak D call TRBD2 (6 bases). The germline V and J ends were trimmed by 0 bases and 4 bases, with 11 bases remaining between them. The germline gives CDR1 SGDLS, CDR2 YYNGEE. CDR3 size: 15 residues.

This chain joins TRBV7-9 and TRBJ1-4; tentative D call: TRBD1 (5 bases). The CDR3 is 14 residues long. V was shortened by 5 bases and J by 6 bases, with 13 bases between the two germline ends. Looked up from germline, CDR1 is SEHNR and CDR2 is FQNEAQ (reference sequence). In DNA, the CDR3 is TGTGCCAGCAGCCGGTTTGGGGGTGATGAAAAACTGTTTTTT. Translation: CASSRFGGDEKLFF.

The chain combines TRBV20-1 with TRBJ2-7; weak D call: TRBD1 (6 bases). Germline CDR1 is DFQATT and CDR2 is SNEGSKA (reference sequence). Trimming pared 2 bases from V and 6 bases from J, leaving 17 bases between. This CDR3 is built from 14 residues. In DNA, the CDR3 is TGCAGTGCTAGATTCCCACAGGGTCCCCTCGAGCAGTACTTC. Translating gives CSARFPQGPLEQYF.

The table lists this clonotype with a few counts. V and J are TRBV7-2 and TRBJ1-1; D possibly corresponds to TRBD1 (6 bases). The CDR3 extends over 15 amino acids. Germline V gene lookup returns CDR1 SGHTA and CDR2 FQGNSA. Deletions cut 5 bases from V and 1 base from J, with 14 bases between. CDR3 sequence reads: CASSPAGATNTEAFF. For the CDR3, the DNA is TGTGCCAGCAGCCCGGCGGGGGCGACGAACACTGAAGCTTTCTTT. Drawing the rest from reference TRBV7-2 and TRBJ1-1, the complete variable domain is GAGVSQSPSNKVTEKGKDVELRCDPISGHTALYWYRQSLGQGLEFLIYFQGNSAPDKSGLPSDRFSAERTGGSVSTLTIQRTQQEDSAVYLCASSPAGATNTEAFFGQGTRLTVV.

There are a few counts of this clonotype. The chain recombines TRBV4-3 with TRBJ2-7, with 8 bases fitting TRBD2. The V gene end was trimmed by 0 bases and the J gene end by 2 bases; junction bases not matched to a gene: 3. CDR1 and CDR2 (germline): LGHNA, YSLEER. The CDR3 totals 15 residues. The DNA of the CDR3 is TGCGCCAGCAGCCAAGACGGGGGGGGACCCTACGAGCAGTACTTC. Translation gives CASSQDGGGPYEQYF.

This clonotype was counted between two and nine times. The rearrangement uses TRBV20-1 and TRBJ2-3; TRBD2 might be the D (5 bases). V lost 0 bases and J 4 bases, leaving 17 bases between the germline ends. Germline CDR1 reads DFQATT; CDR2 reads SNEGSKA (reference sequence). This CDR3 region has 16 residues. CDR3 DNA sequence: TGCAGTGCTAGAGATCGGTACCGGACGGAGGCAGATACGCAGTATTTT. Its protein product is CSARDRYRTEADTQYF.

The table lists this clonotype with many counts. This chain uses TRBV7-2 with TRBJ2-2; TRBD2 is a possible D gene (7 bases). The CDR3 sequence is 17 residues long. V dropped 5 bases and J dropped 0 bases, with 16 bases sitting between them. CDR1 and CDR2 from the germline V gene are SGHTA and FQGNSA. CDR3 in DNA: TGTGCCAGCAGCGGCGTGGGCGGGGGCGCGAACACCGGGGAGCTGTTTTTT. It specifies CASSGVGGGANTGELFF.

This clonotype was observed many times. One end of the junction fails to match germline, which may point to a read error. The V call is TRBV7-2, the J call TRBJ2-3, with D unclear. Germline CDR1 reads SGHTA; CDR2 reads FQGNSA. The CDR3 loop spans 14 amino acids. The CDR3 protein is CASSLGRTTDTQYF. The CDR3, as DNA: TGTGCCAGCAGTTTAGGGCGGACCACAGATACGCAGTATTTT.